A single T cell receptor (beta chain) is shown here with its context. No antigen is known for it. The sample holds other DNA sequences that translate to the same CDR3. Using about 0.2 ug DNA, 32,000 or so T cell genomes, the sorted-subset replicate PCRs were run. Measured with immunoSEQ multiplex PCR; TCRdb has only the in-frame clones, and not every one. The sample yields 1.4 million to 1.5 million clones, around 95% seen once. This specimen belongs to a study of shared clonotypes between healthy human individuals. Notes on the study in general: Sorted-subset sequencing, rarefaction showed, was incomplete despite large depth. What naive subsets generally showed was a larger estimated richness than memory subsets showed.

Sequencing was performed on naive CD4+ T cells sorted from blood. Subset reported: CD45RA+ positively selected. This TCR derives from a man aged 25 to 45 in good health.

CDR3 DNA: TGCGCCAGCAGCTTGGGGACGGCGATCTACGAGCAGTACTTC. Translation gives CASSLGTAIYEQYF. The V and J genes are TRBV5-1 and TRBJ2-7, with D unresolved. Germline values: CDR1 SGHRS, CDR2 YFSETQ. Trimming removed 0 bases from V and 3 bases from J, with 10 bases in between. This CDR3 comprises 14 residues.